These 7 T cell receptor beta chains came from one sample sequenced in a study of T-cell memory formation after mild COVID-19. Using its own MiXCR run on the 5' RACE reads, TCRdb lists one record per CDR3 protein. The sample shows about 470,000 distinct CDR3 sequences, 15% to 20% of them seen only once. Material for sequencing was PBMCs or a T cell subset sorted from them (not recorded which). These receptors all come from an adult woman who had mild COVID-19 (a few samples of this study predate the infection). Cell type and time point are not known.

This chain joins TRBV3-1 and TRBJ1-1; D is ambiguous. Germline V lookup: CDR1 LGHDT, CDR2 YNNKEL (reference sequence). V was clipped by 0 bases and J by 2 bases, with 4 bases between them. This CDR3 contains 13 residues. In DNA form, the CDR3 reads TGTGCCAGCAGCCAAGAGACCAACACTGAAGCTTTCTTT. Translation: CASSQETNTEAFF.

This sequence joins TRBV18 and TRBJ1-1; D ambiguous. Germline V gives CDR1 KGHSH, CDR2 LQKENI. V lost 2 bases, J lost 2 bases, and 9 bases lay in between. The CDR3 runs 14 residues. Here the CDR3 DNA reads TGTGCCAGCTCACCATCAGGAGGTAACACTGAAGCTTTCTTT. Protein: CASSPSGGNTEAFF.

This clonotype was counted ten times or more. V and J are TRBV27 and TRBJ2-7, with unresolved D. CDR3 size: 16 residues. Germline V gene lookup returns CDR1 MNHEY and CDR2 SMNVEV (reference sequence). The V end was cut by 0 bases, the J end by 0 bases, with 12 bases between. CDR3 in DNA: TGTGCCAGCAGTTTATCCCGAACACGAAGCTCCTACGAGCAGTACTTC. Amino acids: CASSLSRTRSSYEQYF.

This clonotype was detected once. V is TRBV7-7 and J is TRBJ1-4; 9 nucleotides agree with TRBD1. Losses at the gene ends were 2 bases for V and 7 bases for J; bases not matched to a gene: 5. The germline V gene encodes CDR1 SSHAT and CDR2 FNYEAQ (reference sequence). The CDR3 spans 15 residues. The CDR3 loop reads CASSLNRGLGEKLFF. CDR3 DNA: TGTGCCAGCAGCTTAAACAGGGGGCTTGGTGAAAAACTGTTTTTT.

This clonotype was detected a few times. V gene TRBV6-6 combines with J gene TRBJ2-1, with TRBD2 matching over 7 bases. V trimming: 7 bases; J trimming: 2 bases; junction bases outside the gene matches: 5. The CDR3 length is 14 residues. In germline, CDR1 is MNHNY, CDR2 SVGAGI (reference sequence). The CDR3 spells CASMKAGTYNEQFF. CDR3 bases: TGTGCCAGCATGAAAGCGGGAACCTACAATGAGCAGTTCTTC.

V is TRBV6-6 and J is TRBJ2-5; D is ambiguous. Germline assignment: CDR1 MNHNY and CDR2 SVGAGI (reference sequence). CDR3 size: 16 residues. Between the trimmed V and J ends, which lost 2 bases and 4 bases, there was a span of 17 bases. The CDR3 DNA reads TGTGCCAGCAGTTACGGTCCCCAGGCCGATGGAGAGACCCAGTACTTC. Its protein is CASSYGPQADGETQYF.

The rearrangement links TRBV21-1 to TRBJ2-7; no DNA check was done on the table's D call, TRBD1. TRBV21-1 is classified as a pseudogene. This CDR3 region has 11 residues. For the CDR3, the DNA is TGTGCCAGCACCCGGGGTTACGAGCAGTACTTC. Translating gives CASTRGYEQYF.